The 7 T cell receptor beta chains below were found in one sample sequenced in a study of T cell repertoires in cytomegalovirus infection. TCRdb recomputed calls from the reads with MiXCR, one row per CDR3 protein. The table lists fewer than 250,000 distinct CDR3 sequences, around an eighth of them singletons. The sequenced sample consisted of PBMCs. These receptor sequences come from a human donor in good health (CMV status not recorded). Some clones in this sample may be carry-over from other donors' samples.

This clonotype showed up many times. The chain carries TRBV7-2 and TRBJ1-5, with D maybe TRBD1 (5 bases). V lost 1 base, J lost 5 bases, and 12 bases lay in between. This CDR3 is 15 amino acids long. Looked up from germline, CDR1 is SGHTA and CDR2 is FQGNSA. For the CDR3, the DNA is TGTGCCAGCAGCTTAGTGGCAGGAGGGGATCAGCCCCAGCATTTT. It is translated as CASSLVAGGDQPQHF.

This clonotype appeared a few times. The V call is TRBV10-3, the J call TRBJ2-7; D call uncertain. Germline loops: CDR1 ENHRY, CDR2 SYGVKD. The V end was cut by 3 bases, the J end by 4 bases, with 13 bases between. The CDR3 runs to 14 residues. CDR3 protein: CAISDGRAAYEQYF. As DNA, the CDR3 is TGTGCCATCAGTGACGGAAGGGCCGCGTACGAGCAGTACTTC.

Ten or more counts support this clonotype. This chain joins TRBV7-3 and TRBJ2-6; D call uncertain. Per the germline V gene, CDR1 is SGHTA and CDR2 is FQGTGA. V was pared by 5 bases and J by 5 bases, with 7 bases between. This CDR3 spans 13 amino acids. CDR3 sequence: CASSPLRANVLTF. The CDR3 DNA is TGTGCCAGCAGCCCCCTTAGGGCCAACGTCCTGACTTTC. The whole variable domain, filled in from reference TRBV7-3 and TRBJ2-6, reads GAGVSQTPSNKVTEKGKYVELRCDPISGHTALYWYRQSLGQGPEFLIYFQGTGAADDSGLPNDRFFAVRPEGSVSTLKIQRTERGDSAVYLCASSPLRANVLTFGAGSRLTVL.

The chain combines TRBV20-1 with TRBJ2-1; TRBD2 matches 9 bases. The CDR3 is 14 residues long. Germline-derived CDR1 and CDR2 are DFQATT and SNEGSKA (reference sequence). Unmatched junction bases numbered 4, after V lost 3 bases and J lost 4 bases. The CDR3 spells CSARPSGKYNEQFF. The CDR3 DNA is TGCAGTGCTAGGCCTAGCGGGAAATACAATGAGCAGTTCTTC.

This clonotype was picked up a small number of times. The chain joins TRBV28 to TRBJ1-2; tentatively, D is TRBD1 (6 bases). The CDR3 totals 13 residues. Germline loops: CDR1 MDHEN, CDR2 SYDVKM. The germline V and J ends were trimmed by 6 bases and 8 bases, with 16 bases remaining between them. The chain's CDR3 is CASSSGPQGGYTF. The CDR3 DNA follows: TGTGCCAGCAGCTCCGGGCCCCAGGGGGGCTACACCTTC.

This clonotype was seen more than once but under ten times. This chain connects TRBV29-1 to TRBJ2-7; TRBD2 matches at 12 bases. The CDR3 spans 13 residues. V lost 5 bases, J lost 7 bases, and 6 bases stayed unmatched. Germline loops: CDR1 SQVTM, CDR2 ANQGSEA. The CDR3 bases are TGCAGCGTTCGGACTAGCGGGGCTCGGGAGCAGTACTTC. Its protein is CSVRTSGAREQYF.

This clonotype was seen at least ten times. V is TRBV7-2 and J is TRBJ2-7; D is perhaps TRBD2 (5 bases). This CDR3 is 12 amino acids long. The V gene's germline CDR1 is SGHTA and CDR2 FQGNSA. Trimming removed 8 bases at V and 4 bases at J, with 12 bases between. In DNA form, the CDR3 reads TGTGCCAGCGGGATACTAGAGTACGAGCAGTACTTC. Amino acids: CASGILEYEQYF.